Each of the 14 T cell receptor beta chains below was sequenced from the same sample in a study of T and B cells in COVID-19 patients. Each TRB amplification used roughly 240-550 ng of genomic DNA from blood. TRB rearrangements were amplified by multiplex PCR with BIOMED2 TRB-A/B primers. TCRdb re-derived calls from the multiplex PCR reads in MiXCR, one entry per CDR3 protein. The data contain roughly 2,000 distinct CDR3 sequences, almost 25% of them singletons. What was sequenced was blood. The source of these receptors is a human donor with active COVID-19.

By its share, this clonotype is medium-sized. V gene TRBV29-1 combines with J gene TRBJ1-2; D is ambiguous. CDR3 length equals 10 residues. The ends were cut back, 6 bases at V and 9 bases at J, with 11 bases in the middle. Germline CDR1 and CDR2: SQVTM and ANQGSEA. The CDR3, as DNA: TGCAGCGTCCGCGTTCGCAGCTACACCTTC. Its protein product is CSVRVRSYTF.

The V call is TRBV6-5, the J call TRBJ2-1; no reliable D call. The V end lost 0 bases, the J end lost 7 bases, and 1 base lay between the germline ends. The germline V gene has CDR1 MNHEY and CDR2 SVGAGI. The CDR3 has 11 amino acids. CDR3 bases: TGTGCCAGCAGTTACTCTAATGAGCAGTTCTTC. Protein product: CASSYSNEQFF.

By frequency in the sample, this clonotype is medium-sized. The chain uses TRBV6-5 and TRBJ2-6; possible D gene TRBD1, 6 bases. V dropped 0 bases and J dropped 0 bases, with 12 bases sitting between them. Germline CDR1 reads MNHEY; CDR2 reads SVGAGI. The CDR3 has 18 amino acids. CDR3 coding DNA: TGTGCCAGCAGTTACTCGAAACAGGGCTCCTCTGGGGCCAACGTCCTGACTTTC. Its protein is CASSYSKQGSSGANVLTF.

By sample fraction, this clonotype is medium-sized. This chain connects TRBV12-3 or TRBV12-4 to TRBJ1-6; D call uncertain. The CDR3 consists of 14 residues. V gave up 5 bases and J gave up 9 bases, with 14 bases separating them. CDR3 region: CASSNPWEGSPLHF. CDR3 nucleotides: TGTGCCAGCAGTAACCCGTGGGAAGGTTCACCCCTCCACTTT.

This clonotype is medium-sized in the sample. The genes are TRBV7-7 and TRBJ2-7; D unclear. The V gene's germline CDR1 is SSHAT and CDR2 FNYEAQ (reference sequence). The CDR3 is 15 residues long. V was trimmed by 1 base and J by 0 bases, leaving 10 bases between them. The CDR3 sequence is CASSLGNTNSYEQYF. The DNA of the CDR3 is TGTGCCAGCAGCTTAGGGAATACTAACTCCTACGAGCAGTACTTC. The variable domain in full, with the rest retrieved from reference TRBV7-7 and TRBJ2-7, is GAGVSQSPRYKVTKRGQDVTLRCDPISSHATLYWYQQALGQGPEFLTYFNYEAQPDKSGLPSDRFSAERPEGSISTLTIQRTEQRDSAMYRCASSLGNTNSYEQYFGPGTRLTVT.

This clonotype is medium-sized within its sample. The CDR3 DNA is TGTGCCAGCAGCTTGGAAGTTGCGGGACAGGGATTCGCGGGGGCCTACGAGCAGTACTTC. It specifies CASSLEVAGQGFAGAYEQYF. The J gene is TRBJ2-7, the V gene TRBV5-5; 9 bases match TRBD1. CDR1 is SGHKS, CDR2 YYEKEE, per germline (reference sequence). The CDR3 consists of 20 residues. After removal of 0 bases from V and 2 bases from J, the junction contained 18 bases not matched to a gene.

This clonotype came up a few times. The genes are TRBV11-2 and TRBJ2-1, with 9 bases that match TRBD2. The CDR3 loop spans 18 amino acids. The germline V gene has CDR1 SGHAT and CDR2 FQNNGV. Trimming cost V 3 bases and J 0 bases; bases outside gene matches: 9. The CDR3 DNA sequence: TGTGCCAGCAGCTTTGCTAGCGGGACAATTAGCTCCTACAATGAGCAGTTCTTC. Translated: CASSFASGTISSYNEQFF.

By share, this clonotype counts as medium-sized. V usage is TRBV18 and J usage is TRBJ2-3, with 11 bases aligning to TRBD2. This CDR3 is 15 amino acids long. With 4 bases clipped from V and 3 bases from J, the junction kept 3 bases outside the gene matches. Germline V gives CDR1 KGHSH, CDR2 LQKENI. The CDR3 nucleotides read TGTGCCAGCTCACATGCTAGCGGGAGGACAGATACGCAGTATTTT. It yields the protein CASSHASGRTDTQYF.

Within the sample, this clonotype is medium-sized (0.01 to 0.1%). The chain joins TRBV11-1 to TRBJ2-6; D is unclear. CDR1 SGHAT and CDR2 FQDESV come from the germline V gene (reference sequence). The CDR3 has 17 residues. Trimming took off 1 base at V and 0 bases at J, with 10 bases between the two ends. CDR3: CASSLVRRVSGANVLTF. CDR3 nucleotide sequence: TGTGCCAGCAGCTTAGTGCGGAGAGTCTCTGGGGCCAACGTCCTGACTTTC.

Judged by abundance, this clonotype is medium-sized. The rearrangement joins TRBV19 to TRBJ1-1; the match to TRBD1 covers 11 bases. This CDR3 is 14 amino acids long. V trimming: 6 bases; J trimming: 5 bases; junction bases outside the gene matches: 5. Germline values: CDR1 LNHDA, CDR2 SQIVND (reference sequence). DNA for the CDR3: TGTGCCAGTAGAGGACAGGGGGCAAGGACTGAAGCTTTCTTT. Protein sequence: CASRGQGARTEAFF.

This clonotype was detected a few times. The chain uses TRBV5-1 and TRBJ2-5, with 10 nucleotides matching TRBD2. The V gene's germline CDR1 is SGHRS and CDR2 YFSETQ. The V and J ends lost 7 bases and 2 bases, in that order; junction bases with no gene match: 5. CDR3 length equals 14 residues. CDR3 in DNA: TGCGCCAGCGCTCAACTAGCGGGACAAGAGACCCAGTACTTC. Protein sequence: CASAQLAGQETQYF.

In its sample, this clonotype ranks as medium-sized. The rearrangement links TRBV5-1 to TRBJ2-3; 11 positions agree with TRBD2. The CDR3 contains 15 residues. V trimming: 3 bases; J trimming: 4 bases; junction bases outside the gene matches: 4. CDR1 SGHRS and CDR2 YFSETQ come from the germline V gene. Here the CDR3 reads CASSYGTSGADTQYF. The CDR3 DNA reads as TGCGCCAGCAGCTACGGGACTAGCGGAGCAGATACGCAGTATTTT.

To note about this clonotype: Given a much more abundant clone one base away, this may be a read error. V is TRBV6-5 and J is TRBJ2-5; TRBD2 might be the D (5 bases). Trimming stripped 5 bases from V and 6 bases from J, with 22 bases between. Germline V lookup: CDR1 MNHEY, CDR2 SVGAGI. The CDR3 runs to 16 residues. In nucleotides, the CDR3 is TGTGCCAGCAGTGCCCTAGAGGGAGCGGATCAAAAGACCCAGTACTTC. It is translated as CASSALEGADQKTQYF.

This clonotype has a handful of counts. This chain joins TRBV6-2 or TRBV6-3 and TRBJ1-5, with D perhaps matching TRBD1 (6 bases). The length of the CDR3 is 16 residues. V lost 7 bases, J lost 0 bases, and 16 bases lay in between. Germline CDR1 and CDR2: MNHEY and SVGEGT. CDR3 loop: CASTYGQYTSNQPQHF. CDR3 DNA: TGTGCCAGCACCTATGGACAGTACACTAGCAATCAGCCCCAGCATTTT.